This TCR beta chain stems from a study of blood T cell repertoires in COVID-19. On the study more broadly: Samples of COVID-19 (acute and convalescent) were obtained from the United States, Italy and Spain. PBMCs, B-cell-depleted T cells, or T cells were the source of the cDNA or gDNA that made up the material.

In the study's own analysis: Cell counts per sample came from amplifying reference gene primers. The assay was immunoSEQ multiplex PCR, and TCRdb's table has in-frame clones only and misses some. Clone size and the V and J calls come from that table; the DNA yielded D and trimming. The sample yields a few hundred thousand clones, 75% to 90% seen once. CDR1 is SGHNT, CDR2 YYREEE, per germline (reference sequence). The trim removed 5 bases at V and 9 bases at J, leaving 3 bases unmatched. This CDR3 is 13 amino acids long. The receptor was derived from a woman aged 70-85 years with acute or convalescent COVID-19. The chain is built from TRBV5-4 and TRBJ2-1; TRBD2 matches at 12 bases. The sample taken for sequencing was peripheral blood. The CDR3 DNA is TGTGCCAGCAGTCTGACTAGCGGGAGTGAGCAGTTCTTC. Protein sequence: CASSLTSGSEQFF.